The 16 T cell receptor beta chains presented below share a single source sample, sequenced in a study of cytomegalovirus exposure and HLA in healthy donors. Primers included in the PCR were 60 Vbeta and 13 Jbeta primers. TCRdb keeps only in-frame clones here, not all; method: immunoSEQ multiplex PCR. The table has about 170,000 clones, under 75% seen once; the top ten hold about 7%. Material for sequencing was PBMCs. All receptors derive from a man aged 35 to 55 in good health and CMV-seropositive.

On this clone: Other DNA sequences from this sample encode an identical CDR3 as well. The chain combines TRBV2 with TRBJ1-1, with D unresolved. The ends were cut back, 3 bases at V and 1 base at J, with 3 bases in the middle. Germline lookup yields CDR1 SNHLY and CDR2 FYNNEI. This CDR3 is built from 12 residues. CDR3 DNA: TGTGCCAGCAGTGACAGGAACACTGAAGCTTTCTTT. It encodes CASSDRNTEAFF.

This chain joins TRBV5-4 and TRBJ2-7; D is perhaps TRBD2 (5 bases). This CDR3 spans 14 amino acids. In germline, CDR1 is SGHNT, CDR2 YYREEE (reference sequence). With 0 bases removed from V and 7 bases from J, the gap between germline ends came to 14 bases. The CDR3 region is CASSLEDGKWEQYF. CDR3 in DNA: TGTGCCAGCAGCTTGGAAGACGGGAAGTGGGAGCAGTACTTC.

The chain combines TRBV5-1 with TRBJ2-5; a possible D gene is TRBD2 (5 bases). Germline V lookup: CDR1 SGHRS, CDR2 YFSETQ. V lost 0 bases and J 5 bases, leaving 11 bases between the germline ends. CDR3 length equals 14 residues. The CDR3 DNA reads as TGCGCCAGCAGCTTGGCCGACCCGGGGGAGACCCAGTACTTC. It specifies CASSLADPGETQYF.

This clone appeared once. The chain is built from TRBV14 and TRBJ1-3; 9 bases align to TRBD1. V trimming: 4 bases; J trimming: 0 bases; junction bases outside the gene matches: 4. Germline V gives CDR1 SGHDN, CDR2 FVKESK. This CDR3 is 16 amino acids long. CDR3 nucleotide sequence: TGTGCCAGCAGCCGACAGGGGGTGTACTCTGGAAACACCATATATTTT. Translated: CASSRQGVYSGNTIYF.

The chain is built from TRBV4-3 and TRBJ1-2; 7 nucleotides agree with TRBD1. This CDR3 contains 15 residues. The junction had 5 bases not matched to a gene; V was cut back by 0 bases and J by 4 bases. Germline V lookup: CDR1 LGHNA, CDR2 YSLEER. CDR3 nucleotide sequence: TGCGCCAGCAGCCAAGAAAGAGGGGGCGGCTATGGCTACACCTTC. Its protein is CASSQERGGGYGYTF.

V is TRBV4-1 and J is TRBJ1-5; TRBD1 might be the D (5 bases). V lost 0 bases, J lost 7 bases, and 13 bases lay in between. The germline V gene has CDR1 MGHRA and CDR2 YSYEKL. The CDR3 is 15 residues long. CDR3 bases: TGCGCCAGCAGCCAAGATCAGGGCTCGGGCCAGCCCCAGCATTTT. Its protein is CASSQDQGSGQPQHF.

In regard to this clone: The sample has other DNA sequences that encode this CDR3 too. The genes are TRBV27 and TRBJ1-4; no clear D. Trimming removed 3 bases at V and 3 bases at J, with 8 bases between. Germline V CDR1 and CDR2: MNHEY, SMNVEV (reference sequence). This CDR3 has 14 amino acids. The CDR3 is CASSLGGSNEKLFF. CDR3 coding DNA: TGTGCCAGCAGTTTGGGAGGGTCTAATGAAAAACTGTTTTTT. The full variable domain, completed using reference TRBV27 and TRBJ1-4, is EAQVTQNPRYLITVTGKKLTVTCSQNMNHEYMSWYRQDPGLGLRQIYYSMNVEVTDKGDVPEGYKVSRKEKRNFPLILESPSPNQTSLYFCASSLGGSNEKLFFGSGTQLSVL.

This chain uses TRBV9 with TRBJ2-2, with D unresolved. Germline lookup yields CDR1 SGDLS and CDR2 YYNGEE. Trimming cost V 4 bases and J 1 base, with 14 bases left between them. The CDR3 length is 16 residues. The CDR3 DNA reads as TGTGCCAGCAGCTTAAACTTAGCTCTGAACACCGGGGAGCTGTTTTTT. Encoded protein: CASSLNLALNTGELFF.

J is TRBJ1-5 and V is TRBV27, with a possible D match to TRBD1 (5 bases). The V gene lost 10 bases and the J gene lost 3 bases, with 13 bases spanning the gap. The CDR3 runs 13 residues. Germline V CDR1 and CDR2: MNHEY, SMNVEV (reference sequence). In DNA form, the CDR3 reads TGTGCCACCCCCGGGGGGGTCAATCAGCCCCAGCATTTT. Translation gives CATPGGVNQPQHF.

The CDR3 nucleotides read TGCGCCAGCAGCTTGGCCCGGGACAGGGGAGACTATGGCTACACCTTC. Its translation is CASSLARDRGDYGYTF. V is TRBV5-1 and J is TRBJ1-2, with TRBD1 matching 10 bases. This CDR3 region has 16 residues. V shed 0 bases, J shed 3 bases, and the junction held 5 bases outside the gene matches. The V gene's germline CDR1 is SGHRS and CDR2 YFSETQ.

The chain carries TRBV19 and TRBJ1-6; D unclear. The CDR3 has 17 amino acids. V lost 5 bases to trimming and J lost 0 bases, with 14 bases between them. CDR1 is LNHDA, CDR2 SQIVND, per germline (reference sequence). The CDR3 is CASSSHDISSYNSPLHF. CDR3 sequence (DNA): TGTGCCAGTAGTTCACACGACATAAGCTCCTATAATTCACCCCTCCACTTT.

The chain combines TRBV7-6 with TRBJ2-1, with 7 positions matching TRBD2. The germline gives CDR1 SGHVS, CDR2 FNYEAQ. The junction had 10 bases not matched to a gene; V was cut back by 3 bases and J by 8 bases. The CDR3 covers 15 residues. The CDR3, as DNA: TGTGCCAGCAGCTTCGCGGACTGGGGGGGACATGAGCAGTTCTTC. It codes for CASSFADWGGHEQFF.

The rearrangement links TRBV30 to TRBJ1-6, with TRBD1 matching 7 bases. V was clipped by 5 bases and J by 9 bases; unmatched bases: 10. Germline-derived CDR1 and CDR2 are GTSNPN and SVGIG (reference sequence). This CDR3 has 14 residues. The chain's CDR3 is CAWGALTGRSPLHF. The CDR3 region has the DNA TGTGCCTGGGGGGCCCTGACAGGGCGTTCACCCCTCCACTTT.

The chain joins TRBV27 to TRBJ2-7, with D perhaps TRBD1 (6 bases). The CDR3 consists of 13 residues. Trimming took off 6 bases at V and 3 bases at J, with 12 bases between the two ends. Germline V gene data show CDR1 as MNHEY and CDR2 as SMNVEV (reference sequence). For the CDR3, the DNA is TGTGCCAGCAGCACGGGACAAGGCTACGAGCAGTACTTC. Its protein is CASSTGQGYEQYF.

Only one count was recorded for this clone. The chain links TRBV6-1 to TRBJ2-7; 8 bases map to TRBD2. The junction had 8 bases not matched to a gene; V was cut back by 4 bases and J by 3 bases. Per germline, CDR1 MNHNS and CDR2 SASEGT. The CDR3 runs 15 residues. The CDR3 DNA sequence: TGTGCCAGCAGTGCCAGCGGGGGCTTCTTCTACGAGCAGTACTTC. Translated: CASSASGGFFYEQYF.

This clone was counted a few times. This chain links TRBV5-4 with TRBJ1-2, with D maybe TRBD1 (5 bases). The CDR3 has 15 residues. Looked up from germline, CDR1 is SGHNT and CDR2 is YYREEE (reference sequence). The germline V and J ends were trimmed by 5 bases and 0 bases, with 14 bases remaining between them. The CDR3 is CASSPPGDANYGYTF. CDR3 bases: TGTGCCAGCAGTCCCCCGGGGGATGCTAACTATGGCTACACCTTC.